This T cell receptor beta chain was observed in a study of Ad26.COV2.S vaccination and SARS-CoV-2 variants. The CDR3 totals 15 residues. Trimming took off 5 bases at V and 3 bases at J, with 14 bases between the two ends. Germline V gene sequence: CDR1 SGHVS, CDR2 FNYEAQ. This sample's treatment: around 19 received Ad26.COV2.S at low or high dose, single or two shots; roughly 5 received placebo; per-sample allocation not given. All samples were drawn on day 63, counting from the first vaccine or placebo injection. Profiled with immunoSEQ multiplex PCR; TCRdb holds only in-frame clones, not every one. The table records around 500,000 clones, roughly 87% of them present only once.

This receptor was identified in a person between 18 and 59 years old who received the Ad26.COV2.S COVID-19 vaccine or a placebo. This specimen was peripheral blood, taken in a trial of Ad26.COV2.S vaccine versus placebo. The V gene is TRBV7-6, the J gene TRBJ1-5, with TRBD1 as a possible D gene (5 bases). CDR3 coding DNA: TGTGCCAGCAGCCCCAGGGTAGGGGACAATCAGCCCCAGCATTTT. The encoded protein is CASSPRVGDNQPQHF.